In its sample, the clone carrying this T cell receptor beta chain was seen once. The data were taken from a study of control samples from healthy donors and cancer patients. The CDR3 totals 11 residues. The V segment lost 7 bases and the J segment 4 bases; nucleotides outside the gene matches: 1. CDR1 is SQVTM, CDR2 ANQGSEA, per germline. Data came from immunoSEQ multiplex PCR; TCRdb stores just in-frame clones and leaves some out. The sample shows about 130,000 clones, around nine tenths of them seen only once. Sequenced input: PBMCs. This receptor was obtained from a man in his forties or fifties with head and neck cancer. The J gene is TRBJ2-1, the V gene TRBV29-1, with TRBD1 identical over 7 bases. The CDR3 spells CSGGQYNEQFF. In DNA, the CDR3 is TGCAGCGGGGGACAGTACAATGAGCAGTTCTTC.